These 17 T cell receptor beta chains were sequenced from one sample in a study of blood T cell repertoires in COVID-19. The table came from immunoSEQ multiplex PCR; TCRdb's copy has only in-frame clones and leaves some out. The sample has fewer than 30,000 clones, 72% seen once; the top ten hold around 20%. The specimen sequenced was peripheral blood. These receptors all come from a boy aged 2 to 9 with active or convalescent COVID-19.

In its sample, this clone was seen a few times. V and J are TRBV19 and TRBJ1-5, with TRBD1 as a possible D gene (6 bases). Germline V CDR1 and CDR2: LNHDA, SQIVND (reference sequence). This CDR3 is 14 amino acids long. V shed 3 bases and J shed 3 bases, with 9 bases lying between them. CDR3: CASSIRGYNQPQHF. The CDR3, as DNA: TGTGCCAGTAGTATTAGGGGGTACAATCAGCCCCAGCATTTT. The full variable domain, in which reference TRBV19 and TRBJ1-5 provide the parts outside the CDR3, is DGGITQSPKYLFRKEGQNVTLSCEQNLNHDAMYWYRQDPGQGLRLIYYSQIVNDFQKGDIAEGYSVSREKKESFPLTVTSAQKNPTAFYLCASSIRGYNQPQHFGDGTRLSIL.

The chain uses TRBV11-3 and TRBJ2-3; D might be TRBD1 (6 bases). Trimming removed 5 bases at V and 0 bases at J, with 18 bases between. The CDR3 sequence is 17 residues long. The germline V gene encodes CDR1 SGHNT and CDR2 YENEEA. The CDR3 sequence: CASSQTGTTRSTDTQYF. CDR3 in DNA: TGTGCCAGCAGCCAAACTGGGACAACCCGCAGCACAGATACGCAGTATTTT.

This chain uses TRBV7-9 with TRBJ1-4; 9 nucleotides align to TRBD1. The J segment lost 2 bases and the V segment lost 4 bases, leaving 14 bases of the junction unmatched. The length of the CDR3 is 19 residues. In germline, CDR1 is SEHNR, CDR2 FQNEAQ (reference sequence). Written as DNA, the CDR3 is TGTGCCAGCAGCTCACCCCGGGACAGGGTCTCTTATACTAATGAAAAACTGTTTTTT. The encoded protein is CASSSPRDRVSYTNEKLFF.

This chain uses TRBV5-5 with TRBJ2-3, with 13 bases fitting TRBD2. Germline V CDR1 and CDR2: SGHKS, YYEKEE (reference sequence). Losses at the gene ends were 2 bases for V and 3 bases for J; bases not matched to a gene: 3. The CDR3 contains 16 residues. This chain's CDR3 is CASSFSTSGGTDTQYF. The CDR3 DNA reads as TGTGCCAGCAGCTTCTCGACTAGCGGGGGGACAGATACGCAGTATTTT.

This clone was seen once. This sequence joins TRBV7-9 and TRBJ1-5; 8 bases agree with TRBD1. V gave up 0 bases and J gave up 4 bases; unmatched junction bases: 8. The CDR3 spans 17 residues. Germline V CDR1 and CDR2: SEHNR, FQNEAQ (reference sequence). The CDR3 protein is CASSLASGTGRNQPQHF. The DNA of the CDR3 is TGTGCCAGCAGCTTAGCTTCCGGGACAGGACGAAATCAGCCCCAGCATTTT.

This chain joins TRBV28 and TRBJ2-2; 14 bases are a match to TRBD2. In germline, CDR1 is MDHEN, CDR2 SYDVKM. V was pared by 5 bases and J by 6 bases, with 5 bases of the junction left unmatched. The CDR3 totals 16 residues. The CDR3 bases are TGTGCCAGCAGTCCGAGACTAGCGGGGGGGCCCGGGGAGCTGTTTTTT. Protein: CASSPRLAGGPGELFF. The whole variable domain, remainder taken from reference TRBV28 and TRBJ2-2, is DVKVTQSSRYLVKRTGEKVFLECVQDMDHENMFWYRQDPGLGLRLIYFSYDVKMKEKGDIPEGYSVSREKKERFSLILESASTNQTSMYLCASSPRLAGGPGELFFGEGSRLTVL.

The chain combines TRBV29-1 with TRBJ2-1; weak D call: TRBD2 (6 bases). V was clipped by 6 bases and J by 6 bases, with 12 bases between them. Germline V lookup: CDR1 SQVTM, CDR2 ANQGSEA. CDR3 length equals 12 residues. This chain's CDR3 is CSVRRDFNEQFF. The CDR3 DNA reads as TGCAGCGTCCGCCGGGACTTCAATGAGCAGTTCTTC.

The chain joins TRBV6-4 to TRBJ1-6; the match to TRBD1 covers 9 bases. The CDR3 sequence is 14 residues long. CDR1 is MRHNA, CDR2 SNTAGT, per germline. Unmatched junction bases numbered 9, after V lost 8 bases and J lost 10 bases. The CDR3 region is CASRNTGGTSPLHF. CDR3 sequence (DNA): TGTGCCAGCCGTAATACAGGGGGCACCTCACCCCTCCACTTT.

CDR3 DNA: TGTGCCAGCTCACCGCGCGGCCTGACAGGGGAAAATCAGCCCCAGCATTTT. It codes for CASSPRGLTGENQPQHF. The chain employs TRBV18 and TRBJ1-5; 8 nucleotides agree with TRBD1. The CDR3 has 17 amino acids. Germline V lookup: CDR1 KGHSH, CDR2 LQKENI. V lost 3 bases, J lost 4 bases, and 11 bases stayed unmatched.

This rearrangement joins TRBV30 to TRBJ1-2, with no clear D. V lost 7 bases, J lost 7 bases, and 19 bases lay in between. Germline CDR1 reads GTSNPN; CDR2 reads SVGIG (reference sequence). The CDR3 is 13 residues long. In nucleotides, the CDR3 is TGTGCCTCTTTGACAATCTCGCTCAGTGGCTACACCTTC. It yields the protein CASLTISLSGYTF.

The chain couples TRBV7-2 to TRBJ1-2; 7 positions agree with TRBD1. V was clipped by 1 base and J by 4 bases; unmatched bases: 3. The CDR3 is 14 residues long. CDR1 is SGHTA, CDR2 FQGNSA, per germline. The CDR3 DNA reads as TGTGCCAGCAGCTTAGAATACAGGGGCTATGGCTACACCTTC. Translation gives CASSLEYRGYGYTF.

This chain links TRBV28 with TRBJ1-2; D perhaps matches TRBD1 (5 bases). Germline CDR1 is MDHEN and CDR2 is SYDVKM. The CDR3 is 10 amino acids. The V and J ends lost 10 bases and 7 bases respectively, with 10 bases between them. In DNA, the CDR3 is TGTGCCATCTCGGGGGTTGGCTACACCTTC. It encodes CAISGVGYTF.

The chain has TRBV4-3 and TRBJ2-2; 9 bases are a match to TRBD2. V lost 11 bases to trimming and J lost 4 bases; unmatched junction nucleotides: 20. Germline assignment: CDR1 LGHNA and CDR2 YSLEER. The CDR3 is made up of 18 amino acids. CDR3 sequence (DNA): TGCGCCCCCAGCCAAGATTCCATCGGGCGGGGGGGCACCGGGGAGCTGTTTTTT. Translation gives CAPSQDSIGRGGTGELFF.

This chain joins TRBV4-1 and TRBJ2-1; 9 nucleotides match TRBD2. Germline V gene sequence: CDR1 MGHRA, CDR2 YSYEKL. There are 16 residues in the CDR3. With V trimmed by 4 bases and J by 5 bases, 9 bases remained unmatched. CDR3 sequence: CASSPGSGRKDNEQFF. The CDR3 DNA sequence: TGCGCCAGCAGCCCTGGAAGCGGGAGGAAAGACAATGAGCAGTTCTTC.

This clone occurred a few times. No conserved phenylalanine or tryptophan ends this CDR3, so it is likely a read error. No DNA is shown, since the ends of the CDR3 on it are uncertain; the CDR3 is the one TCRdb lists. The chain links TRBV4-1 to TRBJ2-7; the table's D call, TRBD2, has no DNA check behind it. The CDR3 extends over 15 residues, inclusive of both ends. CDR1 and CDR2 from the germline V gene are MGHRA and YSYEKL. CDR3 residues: CASSQDPPGVAGLVL.

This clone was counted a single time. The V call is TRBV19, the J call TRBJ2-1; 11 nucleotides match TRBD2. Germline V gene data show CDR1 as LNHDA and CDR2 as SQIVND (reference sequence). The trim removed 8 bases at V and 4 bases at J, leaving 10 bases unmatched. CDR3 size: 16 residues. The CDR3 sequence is CASALAGGHPYNEQFF. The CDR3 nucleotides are TGTGCCAGTGCCCTAGCGGGAGGACACCCTTACAATGAGCAGTTCTTC.

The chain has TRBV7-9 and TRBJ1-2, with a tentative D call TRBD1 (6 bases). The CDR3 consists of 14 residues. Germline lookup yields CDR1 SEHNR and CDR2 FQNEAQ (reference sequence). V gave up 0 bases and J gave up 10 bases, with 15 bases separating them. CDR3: CASSLALGTRTYTF. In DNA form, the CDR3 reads TGTGCCAGCAGCTTAGCCCTAGGGACAAGGACCTACACCTTC.